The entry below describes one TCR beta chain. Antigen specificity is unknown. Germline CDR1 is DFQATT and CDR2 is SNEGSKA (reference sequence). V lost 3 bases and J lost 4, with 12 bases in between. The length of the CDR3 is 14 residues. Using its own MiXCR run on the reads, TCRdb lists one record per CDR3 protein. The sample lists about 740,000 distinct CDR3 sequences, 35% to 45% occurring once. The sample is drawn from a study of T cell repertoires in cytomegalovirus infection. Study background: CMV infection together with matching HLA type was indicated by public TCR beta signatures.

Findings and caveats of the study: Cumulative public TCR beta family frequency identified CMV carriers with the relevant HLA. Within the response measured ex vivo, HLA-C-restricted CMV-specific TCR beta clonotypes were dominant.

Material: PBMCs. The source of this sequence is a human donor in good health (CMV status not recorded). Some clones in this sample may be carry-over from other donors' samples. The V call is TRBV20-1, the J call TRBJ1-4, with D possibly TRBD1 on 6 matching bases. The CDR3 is CSASARTVNEKLFF. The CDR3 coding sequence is TGCAGTGCTAGTGCCCGGACAGTTAATGAAAAACTGTTTTTT.